Reported below is one TCR beta chain. The antigen remains undetermined. This specimen comes from a study of OX40 agonist ivuxolimab in advanced cancers. Assay: immunoSEQ multiplex PCR; the TCRdb copy retains only in-frame clones and omits some. In the table there are about 80,000 clones, around 87% of which are singletons. The study, taken as a whole, reports: Expanded clones were, on average, more numerous in CD8+ T cells than in CD4+. Expanded peripheral T-cell antigen specificity went undetermined.

CDR3 size: 16 residues. The germline V and J ends were trimmed by 0 bases and 14 bases, with 20 bases remaining between them. The germline V gene has CDR1 MNHEY and CDR2 SVGAGI. The sequencing here drew on CD4+ or CD8+ T cells sorted from blood, taken in a trial of the OX40 agonist ivuxolimab. The source of this sequence is an adult with an advanced solid tumor such as melanoma, head and neck, liver or kidney cancer. V usage is TRBV6-5 and J usage is TRBJ1-6; TRBD1 is a possible D gene (6 bases). CDR3 loop: CASSYSIRQALNTLHF. Here the CDR3 DNA reads TGTGCCAGCAGTTACTCAATCAGACAGGCCCTCAACACCCTCCACTTT.